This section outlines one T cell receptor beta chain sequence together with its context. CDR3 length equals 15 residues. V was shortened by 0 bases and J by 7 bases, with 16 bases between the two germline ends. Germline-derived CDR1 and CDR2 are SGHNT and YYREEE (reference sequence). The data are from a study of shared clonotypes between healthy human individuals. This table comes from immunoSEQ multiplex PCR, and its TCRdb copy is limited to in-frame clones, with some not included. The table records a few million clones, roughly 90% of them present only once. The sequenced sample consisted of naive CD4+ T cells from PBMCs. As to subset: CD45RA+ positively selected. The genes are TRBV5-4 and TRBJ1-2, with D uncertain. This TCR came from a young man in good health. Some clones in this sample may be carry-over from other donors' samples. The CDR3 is CASSLGGVARGGYTF. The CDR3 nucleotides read TGTGCCAGCAGCTTGGGAGGTGTCGCGCGAGGTGGCTACACCTTC.